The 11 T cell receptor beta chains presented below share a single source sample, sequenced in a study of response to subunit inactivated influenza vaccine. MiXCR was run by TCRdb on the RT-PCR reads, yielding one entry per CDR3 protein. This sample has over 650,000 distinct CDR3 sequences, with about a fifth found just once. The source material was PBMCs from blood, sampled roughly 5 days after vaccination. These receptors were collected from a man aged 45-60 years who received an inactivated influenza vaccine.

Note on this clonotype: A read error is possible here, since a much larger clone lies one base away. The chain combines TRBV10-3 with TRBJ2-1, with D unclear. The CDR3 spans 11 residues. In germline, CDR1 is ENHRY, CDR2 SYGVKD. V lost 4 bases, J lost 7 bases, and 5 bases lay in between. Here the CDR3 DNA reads TGTGCCATCAGTGGTAGGAATGAGCAGTTCTTC. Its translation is CAISGRNEQFF.

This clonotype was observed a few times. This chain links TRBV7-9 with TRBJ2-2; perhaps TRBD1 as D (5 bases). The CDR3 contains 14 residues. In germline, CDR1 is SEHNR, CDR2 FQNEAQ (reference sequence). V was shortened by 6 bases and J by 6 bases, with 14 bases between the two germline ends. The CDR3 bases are TGTGCCAGCAGTAGGGGTACTGTTTCCGGGGAGCTGTTTTTT. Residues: CASSRGTVSGELFF.

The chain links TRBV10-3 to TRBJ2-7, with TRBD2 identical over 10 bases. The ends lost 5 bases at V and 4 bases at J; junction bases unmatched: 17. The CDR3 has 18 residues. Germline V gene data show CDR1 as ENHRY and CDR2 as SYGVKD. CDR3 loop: CAISSSPVLAGARYEQYF. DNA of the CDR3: TGTGCCATCAGTTCCTCCCCCGTCCTAGCGGGAGCCCGTTACGAGCAGTACTTC.

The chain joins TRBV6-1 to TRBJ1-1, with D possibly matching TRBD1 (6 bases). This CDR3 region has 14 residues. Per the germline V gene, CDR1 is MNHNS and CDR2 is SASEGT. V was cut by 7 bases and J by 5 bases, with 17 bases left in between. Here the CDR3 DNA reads TGTGCCAGCAATGCCCAACAGGGATTGACTGAAGCTTTCTTT. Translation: CASNAQQGLTEAFF.

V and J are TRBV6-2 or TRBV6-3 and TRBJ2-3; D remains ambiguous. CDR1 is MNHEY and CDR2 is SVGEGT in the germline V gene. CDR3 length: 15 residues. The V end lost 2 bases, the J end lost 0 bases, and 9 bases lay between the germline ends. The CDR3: CASSYGSYSTDTQYF. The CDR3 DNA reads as TGTGCCAGCAGTTACGGAAGTTACAGCACAGATACGCAGTATTTT.

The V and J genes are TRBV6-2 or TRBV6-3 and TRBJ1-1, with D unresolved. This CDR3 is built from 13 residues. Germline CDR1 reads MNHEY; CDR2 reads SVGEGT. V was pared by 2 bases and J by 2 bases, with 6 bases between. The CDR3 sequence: CASSYRINTEAFF. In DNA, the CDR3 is TGTGCCAGCAGTTACAGGATAAACACTGAAGCTTTCTTT.

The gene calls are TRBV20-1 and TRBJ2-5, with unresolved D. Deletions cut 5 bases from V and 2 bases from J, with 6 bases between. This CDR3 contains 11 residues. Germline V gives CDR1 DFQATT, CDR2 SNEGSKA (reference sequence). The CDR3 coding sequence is TGCAGTGCTTCTAGGCAAGAGACCCAGTACTTC. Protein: CSASRQETQYF.

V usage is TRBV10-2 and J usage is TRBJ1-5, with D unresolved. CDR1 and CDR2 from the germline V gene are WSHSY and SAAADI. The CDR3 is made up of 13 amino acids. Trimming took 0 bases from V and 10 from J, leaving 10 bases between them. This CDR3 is CASSESRRSPQHF. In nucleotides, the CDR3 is TGCGCCAGCAGTGAGTCCCGACGCAGCCCCCAGCATTTT.

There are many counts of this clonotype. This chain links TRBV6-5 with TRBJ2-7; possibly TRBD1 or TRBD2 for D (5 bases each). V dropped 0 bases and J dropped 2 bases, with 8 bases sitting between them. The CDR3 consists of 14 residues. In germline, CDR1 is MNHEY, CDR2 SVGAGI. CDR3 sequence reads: CASSYSGGTYEQYF. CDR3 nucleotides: TGTGCCAGCAGTTACTCTGGGGGTACCTACGAGCAGTACTTC.

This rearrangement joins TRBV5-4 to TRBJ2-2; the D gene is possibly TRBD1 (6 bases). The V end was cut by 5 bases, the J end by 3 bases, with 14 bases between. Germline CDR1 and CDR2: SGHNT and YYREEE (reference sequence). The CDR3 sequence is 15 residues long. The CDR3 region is CASRTKGVDTGELFF. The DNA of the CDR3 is TGTGCCAGCAGGACAAAGGGGGTTGACACCGGGGAGCTGTTTTTT.

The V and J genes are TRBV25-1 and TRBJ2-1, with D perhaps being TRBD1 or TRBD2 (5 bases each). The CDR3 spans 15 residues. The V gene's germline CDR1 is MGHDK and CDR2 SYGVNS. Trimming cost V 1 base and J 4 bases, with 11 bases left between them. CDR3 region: CASSELGRAYNEQFF. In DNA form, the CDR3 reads TGTGCCAGCAGTGAATTGGGGCGGGCTTACAATGAGCAGTTCTTC.